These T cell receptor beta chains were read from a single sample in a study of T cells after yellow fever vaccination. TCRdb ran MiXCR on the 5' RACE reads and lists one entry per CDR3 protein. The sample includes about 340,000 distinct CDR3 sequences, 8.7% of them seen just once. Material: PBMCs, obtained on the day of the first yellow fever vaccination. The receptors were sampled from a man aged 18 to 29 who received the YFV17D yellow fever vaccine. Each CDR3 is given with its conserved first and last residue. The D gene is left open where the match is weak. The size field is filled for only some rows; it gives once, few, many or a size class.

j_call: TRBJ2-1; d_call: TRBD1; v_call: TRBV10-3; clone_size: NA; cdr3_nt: TGTGCCTCAGGGGGGCAGGGGGCGATGAACAATGAGCAGTTCTTC; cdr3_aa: CASGGQGAMNNEQFF
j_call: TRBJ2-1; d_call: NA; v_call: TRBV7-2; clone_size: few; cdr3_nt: TGTGCCAGCACCCCCGGTTTTCTAACGGAATACAATGAGCAGTTCTTC; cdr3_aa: CASTPGFLTEYNEQFF
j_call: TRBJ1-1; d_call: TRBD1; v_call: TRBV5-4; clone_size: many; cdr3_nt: TGTGCCAGCAGCTTGGGTGGGACAGGTGAAGCTTTCTTT; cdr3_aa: CASSLGGTGEAFF
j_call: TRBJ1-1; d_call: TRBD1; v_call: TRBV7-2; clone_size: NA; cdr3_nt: TGTGCCAGCAGCTTATTGGGGGGGACAGGGGCTGAAGCTTTCTTT; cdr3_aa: CASSLLGGTGAEAFF
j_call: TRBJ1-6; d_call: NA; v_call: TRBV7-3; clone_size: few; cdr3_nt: TGTGCCAGCAGCTTAAGGGCAGCGACCTTATCTAATTCACCCCTCCACTTT; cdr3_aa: CASSLRAATLSNSPLHF
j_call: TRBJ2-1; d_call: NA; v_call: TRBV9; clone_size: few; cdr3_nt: TGTGCCAGCAGCGTAGGGGGGGGCACTCACAATGAGCAGTTCTTC; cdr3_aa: CASSVGGGTHNEQFF
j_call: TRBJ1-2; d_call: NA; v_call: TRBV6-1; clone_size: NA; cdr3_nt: TGTGCCAGCAGCGCCCGACAATCCAACTATGGCTACACCTTC; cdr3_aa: CASSARQSNYGYTF
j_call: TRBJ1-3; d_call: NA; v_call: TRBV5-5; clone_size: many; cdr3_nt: TGTGCCAGCACCATTGTTGGAGATGGAAACACCATATATTTT; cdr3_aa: CASTIVGDGNTIYF
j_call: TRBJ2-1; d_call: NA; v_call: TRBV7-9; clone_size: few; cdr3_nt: TGTGCCAGCGAAGGCGAGGTATCTTACAATGAGCAGTTCTTC; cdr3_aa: CASEGEVSYNEQFF
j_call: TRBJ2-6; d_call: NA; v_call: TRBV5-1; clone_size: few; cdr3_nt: TGCGCCAGCACCTGGGATGCTGGGGCCAACGTCCTGACTTTC; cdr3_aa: CASTWDAGANVLTF
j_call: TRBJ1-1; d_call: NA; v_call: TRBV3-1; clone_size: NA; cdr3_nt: TGTGCCAGCGTCGGAATGAACACTGAAGCTTTCTTT; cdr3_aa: CASVGMNTEAFF
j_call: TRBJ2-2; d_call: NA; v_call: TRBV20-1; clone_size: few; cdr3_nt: TGCAGTGCGGAGGGGGGGGTCCGCACCGGGGAGCTGTTTTTT; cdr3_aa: CSAEGGVRTGELFF
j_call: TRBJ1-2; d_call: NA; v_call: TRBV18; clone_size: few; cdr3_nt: TGTGCCAGCTCAGGTTACACCACGGAGCGGGGCTACACCTTC; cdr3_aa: CASSGYTTERGYTF
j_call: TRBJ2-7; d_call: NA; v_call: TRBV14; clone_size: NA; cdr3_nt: TGTGCCAGCAGCCAAGCGGGAGCTTACGAGCAGTACTTC; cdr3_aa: CASSQAGAYEQYF
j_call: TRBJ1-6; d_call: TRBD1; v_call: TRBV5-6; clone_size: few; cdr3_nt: TGTGCCAGCAGCTACAAAACGGATCGGGACAGGGGCCCATATAATTCACCCCTCCACTTT; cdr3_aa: CASSYKTDRDRGPYNSPLHF
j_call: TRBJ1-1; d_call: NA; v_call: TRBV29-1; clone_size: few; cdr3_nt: TGCAGCCATCCGGGGACGGGCGCGGCCACTGAAGCTTTCTTT; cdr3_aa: CSHPGTGAATEAFF
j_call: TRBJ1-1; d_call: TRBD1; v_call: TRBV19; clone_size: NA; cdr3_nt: TGTGCCTCCCGTACCCGGGACAGGAAGAACACTGAAGCTTTCTTT; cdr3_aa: CASRTRDRKNTEAFF
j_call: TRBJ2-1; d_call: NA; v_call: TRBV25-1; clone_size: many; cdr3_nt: TGTGCCACCCTCCGGGACACCCTTGGCTACAATGAGCAGTTCTTC; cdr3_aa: CATLRDTLGYNEQFF
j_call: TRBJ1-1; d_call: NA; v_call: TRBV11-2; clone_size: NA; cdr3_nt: TGTGCCAGCAGCTTAGGACGGTTACAGAACACTGAAGCTTTCTTT; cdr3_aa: CASSLGRLQNTEAFF
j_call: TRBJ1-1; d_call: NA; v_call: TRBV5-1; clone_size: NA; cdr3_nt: TGCGCCAGCAGCGAACAGGTCATGAACACTGAAGCTTTCTTT; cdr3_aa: CASSEQVMNTEAFF
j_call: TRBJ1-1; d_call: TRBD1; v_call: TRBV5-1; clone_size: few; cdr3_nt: TGCGCCAGACCGGGACAGAGATTTACTGAAGCTTTCTTT; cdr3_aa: CARPGQRFTEAFF
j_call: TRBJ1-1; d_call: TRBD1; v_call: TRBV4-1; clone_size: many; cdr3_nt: TGCGCCAGCAGCCATCCAGGGGGAGAAGCTTTCTTT; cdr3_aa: CASSHPGGEAFF
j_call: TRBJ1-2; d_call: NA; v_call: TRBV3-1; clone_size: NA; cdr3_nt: TGTGCCAGCAGTGACGCCCTCAGGCACAGGAACTATGGCTACACCTTC; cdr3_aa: CASSDALRHRNYGYTF
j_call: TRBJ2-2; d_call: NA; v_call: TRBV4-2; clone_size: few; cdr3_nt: TGTGCCAGCAGCCAAGATCCCGCGTCCACCGGGGAGCTGTTTTTT; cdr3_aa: CASSQDPASTGELFF
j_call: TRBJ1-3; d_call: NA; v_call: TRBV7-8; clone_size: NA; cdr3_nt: TGTGCCAGCAGCCCTCACGGCAACTCTGGAAACACCATATATTTT; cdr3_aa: CASSPHGNSGNTIYF
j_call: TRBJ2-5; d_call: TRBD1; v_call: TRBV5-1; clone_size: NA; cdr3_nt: TGCGCCAGCAGCCAGACCCACAGGGGAGAGACCCAGTACTTC; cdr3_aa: CASSQTHRGETQYF
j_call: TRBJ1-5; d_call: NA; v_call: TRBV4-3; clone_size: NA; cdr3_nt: TGCGCCAGCAGCCGCCAGTATAGCAATCAGCCCCAGCATTTT; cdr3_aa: CASSRQYSNQPQHF
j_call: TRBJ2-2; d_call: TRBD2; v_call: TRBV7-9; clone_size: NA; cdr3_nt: TGTGCCAGCACCAACGGGGGGGCCGACACCGGGGAGCTGTTTTTT; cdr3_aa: CASTNGGADTGELFF
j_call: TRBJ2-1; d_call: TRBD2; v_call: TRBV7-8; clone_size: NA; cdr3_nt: TGTGCCAGCAGCTTAATGGGACTAGCGTTTGAGCAGTTCTTC; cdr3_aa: CASSLMGLAFEQFF
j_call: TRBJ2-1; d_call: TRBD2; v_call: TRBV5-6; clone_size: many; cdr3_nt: TGTGCCAGCAGCTCGGGGGAGCGGGGGGTCAATGAGCAGTTCTTC; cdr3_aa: CASSSGERGVNEQFF
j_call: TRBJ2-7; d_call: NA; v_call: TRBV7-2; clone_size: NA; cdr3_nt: TGTGCCAGCAGCTTATTGGGGCAGCGGGCCGAGCAGTACTTC; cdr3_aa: CASSLLGQRAEQYF
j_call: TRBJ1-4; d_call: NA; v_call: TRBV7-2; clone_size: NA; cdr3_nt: TGTGCCAGCAGCTCTCCAGGCCGGGGGCTGTTTTTT; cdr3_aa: CASSSPGRGLFF
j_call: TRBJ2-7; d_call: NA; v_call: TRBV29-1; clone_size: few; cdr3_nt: TGCAGCGTTCCGGCCCAGAGCGGCTACGAGCAGTACTTC; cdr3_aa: CSVPAQSGYEQYF
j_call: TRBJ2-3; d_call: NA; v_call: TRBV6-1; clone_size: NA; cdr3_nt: TGTGCCAGCAGTGAAGGTTGGGGGACAGATACGCAGTATTTT; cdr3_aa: CASSEGWGTDTQYF
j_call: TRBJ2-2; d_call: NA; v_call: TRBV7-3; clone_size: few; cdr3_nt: TGTGCCAGTTCGAGGGGGGCCCCGAACACCGGGGAGCTGTTTTTT; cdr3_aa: CASSRGAPNTGELFF
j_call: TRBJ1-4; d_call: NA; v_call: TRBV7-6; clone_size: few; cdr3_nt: TGTGCCAGCAAACCCGTCGGTAGCCTTGGGGAAAAACTGTTTTTT; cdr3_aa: CASKPVGSLGEKLFF
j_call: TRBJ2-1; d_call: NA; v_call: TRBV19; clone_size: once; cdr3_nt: TGTGCCAGTACCTCCAACTCAAATGAGCAGTTCTTC; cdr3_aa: CASTSNSNEQFF
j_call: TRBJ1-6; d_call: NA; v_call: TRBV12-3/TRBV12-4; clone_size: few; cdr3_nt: TGTGCCAGCAGCTTCTCCTCGTCAGGGGATCGTTCACCCCTCCACTTT; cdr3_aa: CASSFSSSGDRSPLHF
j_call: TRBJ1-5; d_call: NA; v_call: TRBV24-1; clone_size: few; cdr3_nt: TGTGCCACCAGTGCCCGGGACCTTCAGCCCCAGCATTTT; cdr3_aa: CATSARDLQPQHF
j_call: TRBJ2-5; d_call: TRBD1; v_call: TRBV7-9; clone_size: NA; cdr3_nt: TGTGCCAGCGGCTTGGTGACAGGGGGCGTTGAGACCCAGTACTTC; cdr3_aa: CASGLVTGGVETQYF
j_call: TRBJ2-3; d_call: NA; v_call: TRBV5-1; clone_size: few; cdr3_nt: TGCGCCAGCAGCTTCTCGACAGGGACTAGCACAGATACGCAGTATTTT; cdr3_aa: CASSFSTGTSTDTQYF
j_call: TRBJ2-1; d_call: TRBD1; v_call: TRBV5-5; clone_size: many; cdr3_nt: TGTGCCAGCAGCTGGTTTACAGGGGACAATGAGCAGTTCTTC; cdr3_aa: CASSWFTGDNEQFF
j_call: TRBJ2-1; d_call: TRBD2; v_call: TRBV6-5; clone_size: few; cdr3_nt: TGTGCCAGCAGTTCCAGAAGGACTAGCGGGAGCTACAATGAGCAGTTCTTC; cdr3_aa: CASSSRRTSGSYNEQFF
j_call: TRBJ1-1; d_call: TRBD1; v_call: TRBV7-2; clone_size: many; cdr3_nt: TGTGCCAGCAGCTTAAGACAGGGGACCACTGAAGCTTTCTTT; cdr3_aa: CASSLRQGTTEAFF
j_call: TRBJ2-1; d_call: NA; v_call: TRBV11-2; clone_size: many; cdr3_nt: TGTGCCAGCAGCCTATCCAGGGTCAGAGAGCAGTTCTTC; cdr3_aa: CASSLSRVREQFF